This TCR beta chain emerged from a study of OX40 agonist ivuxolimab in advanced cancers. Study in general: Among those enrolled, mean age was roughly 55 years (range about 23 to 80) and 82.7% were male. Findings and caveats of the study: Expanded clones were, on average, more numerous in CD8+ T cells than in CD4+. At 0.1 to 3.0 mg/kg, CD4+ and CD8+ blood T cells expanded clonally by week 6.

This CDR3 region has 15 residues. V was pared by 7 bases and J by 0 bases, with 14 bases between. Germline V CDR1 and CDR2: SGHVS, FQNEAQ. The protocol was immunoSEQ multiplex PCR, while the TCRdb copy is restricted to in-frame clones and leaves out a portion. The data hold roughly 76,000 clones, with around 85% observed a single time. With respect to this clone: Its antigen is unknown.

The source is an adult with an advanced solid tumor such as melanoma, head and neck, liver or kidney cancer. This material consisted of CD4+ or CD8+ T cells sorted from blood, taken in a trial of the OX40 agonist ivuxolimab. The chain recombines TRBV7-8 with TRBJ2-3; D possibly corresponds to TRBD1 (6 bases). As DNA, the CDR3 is TGTGCCAGCACCTCCGAGGGGGTGAGCACAGATACGCAGTATTTT. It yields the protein CASTSEGVSTDTQYF. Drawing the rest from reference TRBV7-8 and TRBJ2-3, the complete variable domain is GAGVSQSPRYKVAKRGQDVALRCDPISGHVSLFWYQQALGQGPEFLTYFQNEAQLDKSGLPSDRFFAERPEGSVSTLKIQRTQQEDSAVYLCASTSEGVSTDTQYFGPGTRLTVL.